Listed below are T cell receptor beta chains from one sample, sequenced in a study of blood T cell repertoires in COVID-19. Assay used: immunoSEQ multiplex PCR; TCRdb lists only in-frame clones, some missing. The data contain tens of thousands of clones, roughly 85% of them singletons. The sequenced material came from peripheral blood. All receptors come from an elderly woman with acute or convalescent COVID-19. Both conserved end residues are part of each CDR3. A D gene is named only where the DNA matches it firmly. Where a row states a size, it is once, few, many or the class of an expanded clone; other rows omit it.

cdr3_nt: TGTGCCAGCAGTCCAGGGGAGAACTATGGCTACACCTTC
cdr3_aa: CASSPGENYGYTF
j_call: TRBJ1-2
v_call: TRBV12-3/TRBV12-4
clone_size: few
d_call: .

cdr3_nt: TGTGCCAGCAGCTTAGGGGGCGTACGAGAGACCCAGTACTTC
cdr3_aa: CASSLGGVRETQYF
j_call: TRBJ2-5
v_call: TRBV5-6
clone_size: .
d_call: TRBD1

cdr3_nt: TGTGCCTGGAGTGTACAGGCGGAGCACACCTTC
cdr3_aa: CAWSVQAEHTF
j_call: TRBJ1-2
v_call: TRBV30
clone_size: .
d_call: .

cdr3_nt: TGTGCCAGTAGCCGTTCTTTTACAGATACGCAGTATTTT
cdr3_aa: CASSRSFTDTQYF
j_call: TRBJ2-3
v_call: TRBV19
clone_size: .
d_call: .

cdr3_nt: TGTGCCAGCAGTTTGACTAGCGGGAGACTGGATCAAGAGACCCAGTACTTC
cdr3_aa: CASSLTSGRLDQETQYF
j_call: TRBJ2-5
v_call: TRBV28
clone_size: .
d_call: TRBD2

cdr3_nt: TGTGCCAGCAGTTCCGGGACTAGCGGCCTCTCCTACAATGAGCAGTTCTTC
cdr3_aa: CASSSGTSGLSYNEQFF
j_call: TRBJ2-1
v_call: TRBV6-2/TRBV6-3
clone_size: .
d_call: TRBD2

cdr3_nt: TGTGCCAGCAGCTCAGACATGGGGCCTCTGAAGTCCCAGTACTTC
cdr3_aa: CASSSDMGPLKSQYF
j_call: TRBJ2-5
v_call: TRBV7-9
clone_size: .
d_call: .

cdr3_nt: TGTGCCAGTACGCGACAGTCGAGCACAGATACGCAGTATTTT
cdr3_aa: CASTRQSSTDTQYF
j_call: TRBJ2-3
v_call: TRBV19
clone_size: .
d_call: .

cdr3_nt: TGCGCCAGCAGCTTGGTCACTCCTACTGATGAGCAGTTCTTC
cdr3_aa: CASSLVTPTDEQFF
j_call: TRBJ2-1
v_call: TRBV5-1
clone_size: .
d_call: .

cdr3_nt: TGCGCCAGCGGGACTTTAAGGGGCCGCTATGGCTACACCTTC
cdr3_aa: CASGTLRGRYGYTF
j_call: TRBJ1-2
v_call: TRBV23-1
clone_size: .
d_call: .

cdr3_nt: TGTGCCAGTAGTATCAGGGGGCACACTGAAGCTTTCTTT
cdr3_aa: CASSIRGHTEAFF
j_call: TRBJ1-1
v_call: TRBV19
clone_size: .
d_call: TRBD1

cdr3_nt: TGTGCCAGCAGCTCAGGGGACGGCTACGAGCAGTACTTC
cdr3_aa: CASSSGDGYEQYF
j_call: TRBJ2-7
v_call: TRBV5-4
clone_size: .
d_call: .

cdr3_nt: TGTGCCAGCAGCTTCCAGGGCAATTCACCCCTCCACTTT
cdr3_aa: CASSFQGNSPLHF
j_call: TRBJ1-6
v_call: TRBV7-3
clone_size: .
d_call: .

cdr3_nt: TGTGCCAGCAGCTTAGCAGGGGGTGGGTACACTGAAGCTTTCTTT
cdr3_aa: CASSLAGGGYTEAFF
j_call: TRBJ1-1
v_call: TRBV7-2
clone_size: .
d_call: .

cdr3_nt: TGCGCAACTGCCCCCGGGACACCAAGCACAGATACGCAGTATTTT
cdr3_aa: CATAPGTPSTDTQYF
j_call: TRBJ2-3
v_call: TRBV5-1
clone_size: .
d_call: .

cdr3_nt: TGCGCCAGCAGCACGTTCGGGGAGAGGACTGAAGCTTTCTTT
cdr3_aa: CASSTFGERTEAFF
j_call: TRBJ1-1
v_call: TRBV5-1
clone_size: .
d_call: .

cdr3_nt: TGCGCCAGCAGCTCCGCGGTGGACAATGAGCAGTTCTTC
cdr3_aa: CASSSAVDNEQFF
j_call: TRBJ2-1
v_call: TRBV5-1
clone_size: .
d_call: .

cdr3_nt: TGTGCCAGCAACCCACTCGGGGCGAACACCGGGGAGCTGTTTTTT
cdr3_aa: CASNPLGANTGELFF
j_call: TRBJ2-2
v_call: TRBV7-2
clone_size: .
d_call: .

cdr3_nt: TGTGCCAGTAGTATTAGGTGGGGGAGGACGGTGGGATTGAACACTGAAGCTTTCTTT
cdr3_aa: CASSIRWGRTVGLNTEAFF
j_call: TRBJ1-1
v_call: TRBV19
clone_size: .
d_call: .

cdr3_nt: TGTGCCAGCAGTGAAGGGACTAGCGGACGTCTAGGGGAGCAGTACTTC
cdr3_aa: CASSEGTSGRLGEQYF
j_call: TRBJ2-7
v_call: TRBV6-1
clone_size: .
d_call: TRBD2

cdr3_nt: TGTGCCAGTAGTATAGGGTCCTACAATCAGCCCCAGCATTTT
cdr3_aa: CASSIGSYNQPQHF
j_call: TRBJ1-5
v_call: TRBV19
clone_size: .
d_call: .

cdr3_nt: TGCGCCAGCAACGCAGGACAGGGGTGGAATTCACCCCTCCACTTT
cdr3_aa: CASNAGQGWNSPLHF
j_call: TRBJ1-6
v_call: TRBV4-1
clone_size: .
d_call: TRBD1

cdr3_nt: TGTGCCAGCAGCCCCGTCTTTCAAGAGACCCAGTACTTC
cdr3_aa: CASSPVFQETQYF
j_call: TRBJ2-5
v_call: TRBV5-6
clone_size: .
d_call: .

cdr3_nt: TGTGCCAGCTCACCTCAAGACAGATCGTCCGGCTACACCTTC
cdr3_aa: CASSPQDRSSGYTF
j_call: TRBJ1-2
v_call: TRBV18
clone_size: .
d_call: .

cdr3_nt: TGTGCCAGCTCACCCTCGGGACAGGGAAATCAGCCCCAGCATTTT
cdr3_aa: CASSPSGQGNQPQHF
j_call: TRBJ1-5
v_call: TRBV18
clone_size: .
d_call: TRBD1

cdr3_nt: TGTGCCAGCAGTTTTGGTAGGACAGGGGGCTGGGAGACCCAGTACTTC
cdr3_aa: CASSFGRTGGWETQYF
j_call: TRBJ2-5
v_call: TRBV28
clone_size: .
d_call: TRBD1

cdr3_nt: TGTGCCAGCAGCGTAGATTGGGGAGGCGGGCCGCCTGGGGCCAACGTCCTGACTTTC
cdr3_aa: CASSVDWGGGPPGANVLTF
j_call: TRBJ2-6
v_call: TRBV9
clone_size: .
d_call: .

cdr3_nt: TGCGCCAGCAGCACAAGACAGGGGGCGAGAGGAAACACCATATATTTT
cdr3_aa: CASSTRQGARGNTIYF
j_call: TRBJ1-3
v_call: TRBV5-1
clone_size: .
d_call: TRBD1

cdr3_nt: TGTGCCAGTAGTACAGGGACTAGCGGCCAAGAGACCCAGTACTTC
cdr3_aa: CASSTGTSGQETQYF
j_call: TRBJ2-5
v_call: TRBV19
clone_size: .
d_call: TRBD2

cdr3_nt: TGTGCCATCAGTGGTAGCGCAGATACGCAGTATTTT
cdr3_aa: CAISGSADTQYF
j_call: TRBJ2-3
v_call: TRBV10-3
clone_size: .
d_call: .

cdr3_nt: TGTGCCAGCAGCCCAGAGAGGAACATGAACACTGAAGCTTTCTTT
cdr3_aa: CASSPERNMNTEAFF
j_call: TRBJ1-1
v_call: TRBV7-9
clone_size: few
d_call: .

cdr3_nt: TGTGCCAGCAGCTTAGATCCCTCAGGATACACCGGGGAGCTGTTTTTT
cdr3_aa: CASSLDPSGYTGELFF
j_call: TRBJ2-2
v_call: TRBV11-3
clone_size: .
d_call: .

cdr3_nt: TGTGCCAGCAGTTTACAGTTTAGGGTGGCAGGGGCATCCGCCGGGGAGCTGTTTTTT
cdr3_aa: CASSLQFRVAGASAGELFF
j_call: TRBJ2-2
v_call: TRBV27
clone_size: .
d_call: .

cdr3_nt: TGTGCCACGCGATGGGACAGCCAGAACACTGAAGCTTTCTTT
cdr3_aa: CATRWDSQNTEAFF
j_call: TRBJ1-1
v_call: TRBV6-5
clone_size: .
d_call: TRBD1

cdr3_nt: TGTGCCAGCAGCCCGTGGACTAGATCGAACACCGGGGAGCTGTTTTTT
cdr3_aa: CASSPWTRSNTGELFF
j_call: TRBJ2-2
v_call: TRBV4-2
clone_size: few
d_call: TRBD2

cdr3_nt: TGTGCCAGCAGCCAGGGCCGGTACTCTGGAAACACCATATATTTT
cdr3_aa: CASSQGRYSGNTIYF
j_call: TRBJ1-3
v_call: TRBV16
clone_size: .
d_call: .

cdr3_nt: TGTGCCAGCAGCCAACAGGGGTTGGAGACCCAGTACTTC
cdr3_aa: CASSQQGLETQYF
j_call: TRBJ2-5
v_call: TRBV11-3
clone_size: once
d_call: TRBD1

cdr3_nt: TGCGCCAGCAGCGGGCGGGCGGACAGCTCGACAGATACGCAGTATTTT
cdr3_aa: CASSGRADSSTDTQYF
j_call: TRBJ2-3
v_call: TRBV5-1
clone_size: .
d_call: .

cdr3_nt: TGTGCCAGCAGCCTGGAGGGTCACTACGAGCAGTACTTC
cdr3_aa: CASSLEGHYEQYF
j_call: TRBJ2-7
v_call: TRBV4-2
clone_size: .
d_call: .

cdr3_nt: TGTGCCAGCAGTCCACGTTCCGGGACAGTCGGCTATAGCAATCAGCCCCAGCATTTT
cdr3_aa: CASSPRSGTVGYSNQPQHF
j_call: TRBJ1-5
v_call: TRBV6-2/TRBV6-3
clone_size: .
d_call: TRBD1

cdr3_nt: TGCGCCAGCAGCACTACTAGCGGGAGTGAGAATGAGCAGTTCTTC
cdr3_aa: CASSTTSGSENEQFF
j_call: TRBJ2-1
v_call: TRBV5-1
clone_size: once
d_call: TRBD2

cdr3_nt: TGTGCCAGCAGTTTATCGGGGGGCGAGACCCAGTACTTC
cdr3_aa: CASSLSGGETQYF
j_call: TRBJ2-5
v_call: TRBV12-3/TRBV12-4
clone_size: .
d_call: .

cdr3_nt: TGTGCCAGCAGCGGCGACGGGGGAGATCAGCCCCAGCATTTT
cdr3_aa: CASSGDGGDQPQHF
j_call: TRBJ1-5
v_call: TRBV6-5
clone_size: .
d_call: .

cdr3_nt: TGCGCCAGCAGCGGACTAGCGGGAGGGCCGGGCAATGAGCAGTTCTTC
cdr3_aa: CASSGLAGGPGNEQFF
j_call: TRBJ2-1
v_call: TRBV5-1
clone_size: .
d_call: TRBD2

cdr3_nt: TGTGCCAGCAGCTTAGAGAGCGGGAGTGGAGAAGATACGCAGTATTTT
cdr3_aa: CASSLESGSGEDTQYF
j_call: TRBJ2-3
v_call: TRBV7-9
clone_size: .
d_call: TRBD2